The sequence of this TCR beta chain was determined in a study of cytomegalovirus exposure and HLA in healthy donors. Across the study: Inside one of the first data releases sat tens of millions of unique TCRs taken from HLA-typed donors.

PCR used 60 Vbeta primers and 13 Jbeta primers. Sequencing was performed with immunoSEQ multiplex PCR; in TCRdb, only in-frame clones are kept and a portion is missing. The sample includes around 70,000 clones, 70% to 85% of them seen just once. Germline V gene data show CDR1 as MNHNS and CDR2 as SASEGT. The CDR3 extends over 13 amino acids. The V and J ends lost 4 bases and 7 bases respectively, with 11 bases between them. Source material: PBMCs. This TCR was recovered from a girl aged 10 to 17 in good health and CMV-seropositive. The gene calls are TRBV6-1 and TRBJ1-5; no clear D gene. The CDR3 region is CASSVGEEQPQHF. The DNA for the CDR3 is TGTGCCAGCAGTGTCGGGGAAGAGCAGCCCCAGCATTTT.